This T cell receptor beta chain was observed in a study of blood T cell repertoires in COVID-19. Across the study: The United States, Italy and Spain were the sources of the acute and convalescent COVID-19 samples. PBMCs, B-cell-depleted T cells, or T cells were the source of the cDNA or gDNA that made up the material.

Authors' data handling: Reference gene primer amplification gave nucleated cell count estimates. The table came from immunoSEQ multiplex PCR; TCRdb's copy has only in-frame clones and leaves some out. The V and J calls and clone size are taken from that table; D and trimming were inferred from the DNA. Of about 210,000 clones in the sample, 82% were seen once. Between the trimmed V and J ends, which lost 8 bases and 0 bases, there was a span of 13 bases. The CDR3 is made up of 15 amino acids. CDR1 and CDR2 from the germline V gene are LNHDA and SQIVND (reference sequence). The specimen sequenced was peripheral blood. The TCR originated in a woman in her sixties with COVID-19, enrolled during active disease. V usage is TRBV19 and J usage is TRBJ1-4; D gene unclear. The CDR3 region has the DNA TGTGCCAGTTCCAGACCAACAGCAACTAATGAAAAACTGTTTTTT. It encodes CASSRPTATNEKLFF. The full variable domain, rest sourced from reference TRBV19 and TRBJ1-4, is DGGITQSPKYLFRKEGQNVTLSCEQNLNHDAMYWYRQDPGQGLRLIYYSQIVNDFQKGDIAEGYSVSREKKESFPLTVTSAQKNPTAFYLCASSRPTATNEKLFFGSGTQLSVL.